A selection of T cell receptor beta chains follows, all from one sample in a study of T cells in narcolepsy. Data came from immunoSEQ multiplex PCR; TCRdb stores just in-frame clones and leaves some out. Altogether around 30,000 clones are present, around four fifths being singletons, with the ten largest covering over 0.95%. Sequencing input: CD45RA- memory CD4+ T cells from PBMCs. All receptors come from a human donor with narcolepsy. CDR3s leave out the opening cysteine and the closing phenylalanine or tryptophan.

V gene | CDR3 protein
TRBV2 | ASSVVQETQY
TRBV4-1 | ASSQEHVGTSGTYNEQF
TRBV6-5 | ASSLAGGDYEQY
TRBV11-3 | ASIPVRGNQPQH
TRBV7-3 | ASSLNPGSEQY
TRBV7-8 | ASSSAVANQPQH
TRBV7-6 | ASSLGGRGGGYT
TRBV7-7 | ASSPVLARGQETQY
TRBV29-1 | SGGTGQETQY
TRBV5-6 | ASSPAGQVYGYT
TRBV19 | ASSPDRDGGEQY
TRBV7-8 | ASSLNRPNTGELF
TRBV9 | ASSTSGSGGGELF
TRBV6-4 | ASSRMTWGEQF
TRBV7-9 | ASSENSGYGYT
TRBV18 | ASSPSRGNEQY
TRBV10-1 | ASQGGSQMY
TRBV20-1 | SAEPTDTQY
TRBV7-2 | ASSRIGAGQETQY
TRBV19 | ASSIYAQGPNYEQY
TRBV11-1 | ASSLGSERSNEQF
TRBV18 | ASSPQGLGGYT
TRBV7-9 | ASSQSGRGTGRTEAF
TRBV7-3 | ASSPWREGRYEQY
TRBV19 | ASSVRDGSYEQY
TRBV5-5 | ASSQGTAYGYT
TRBV6-6 | ASSPLSAVYEQY
TRBV6-4 | ASSVVVAGGPQY
TRBV18 | ASSPTGGPDGRSPLH
TRBV2 | ASSERYTQY
TRBV10-2 | ASSETGQGFSPLH
TRBV5-1 | ASSRDRGSTEAF
TRBV7-8 | ASSRRDRGNTIY
TRBV29-1 | SVSTGSHQPQH
TRBV11-3 | ASSKLAGAYNEQF
TRBV18 | ASSVAGQGSYEQY
TRBV7-8 | ASSLGSTDYGYT
TRBV7-2 | ASSPSRQTSNYGYT
TRBV5-4 | VTGVGANVLT
TRBV7-2 | ASSPEVGVDYGYT
TRBV5-1 | ASSPSPGVLYEQY
TRBV19 | ASTTQHPDVQY
TRBV4-1 | ASRPRLQTPSTDTQY
TRBV7-9 | ASSLGQGNGYT
TRBV6-6 | ASKPQGGGSPLH
TRBV21-1 | ASSKGLPGQGSYEQY
TRBV5-1 | ASSLGFGHSGNTIY
TRBV7-2 | ASSYRTSALTGELF